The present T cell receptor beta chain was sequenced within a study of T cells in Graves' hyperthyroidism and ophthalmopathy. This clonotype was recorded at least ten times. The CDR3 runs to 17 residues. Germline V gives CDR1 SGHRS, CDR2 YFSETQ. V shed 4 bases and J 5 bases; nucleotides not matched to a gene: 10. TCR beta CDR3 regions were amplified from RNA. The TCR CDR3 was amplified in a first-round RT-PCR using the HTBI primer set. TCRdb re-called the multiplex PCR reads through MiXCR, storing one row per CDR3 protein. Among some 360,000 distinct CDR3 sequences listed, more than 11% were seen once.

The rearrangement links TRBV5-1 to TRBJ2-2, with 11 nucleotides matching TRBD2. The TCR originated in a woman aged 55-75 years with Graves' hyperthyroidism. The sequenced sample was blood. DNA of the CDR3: TGCGCCAGCAGCCATTCTCAGAGACTAGCGGGGACCGGGGAGCTGTTTTTT. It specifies CASSHSQRLAGTGELFF.